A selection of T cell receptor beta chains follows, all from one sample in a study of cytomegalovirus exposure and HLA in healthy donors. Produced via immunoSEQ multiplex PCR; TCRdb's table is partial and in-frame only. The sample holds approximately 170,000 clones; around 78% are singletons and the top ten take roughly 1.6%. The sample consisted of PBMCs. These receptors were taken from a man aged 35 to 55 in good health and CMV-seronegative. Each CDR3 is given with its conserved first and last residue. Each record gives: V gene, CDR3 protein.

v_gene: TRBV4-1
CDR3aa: CASSQDRAGSYNEQFF

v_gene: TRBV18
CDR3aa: CASSPLAGADNEQFF

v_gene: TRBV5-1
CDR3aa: CASSLVRGYEQYF

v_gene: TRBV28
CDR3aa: CASSFARQGSYGYTF

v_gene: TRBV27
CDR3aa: CASSLGGTYGYTF

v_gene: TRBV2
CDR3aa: CASTSRTSSEQYF

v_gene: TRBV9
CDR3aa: CASSVEGAQETQYF

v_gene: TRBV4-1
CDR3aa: CASSQVAGLQETQYF

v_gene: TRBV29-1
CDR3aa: CSVEDAGQGQGYPEQYF

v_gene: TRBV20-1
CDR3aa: CSVGESYEQYF

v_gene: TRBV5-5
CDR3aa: CASSWSSGGGSSYEQYF

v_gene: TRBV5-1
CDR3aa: CASSPGRLANNNTEAFF

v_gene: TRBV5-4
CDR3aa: CASSFSGFNTEAFF

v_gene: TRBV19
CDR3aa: CASSPIQGRDTEAFF

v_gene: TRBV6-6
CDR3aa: CASSLGQPNLYEQYF

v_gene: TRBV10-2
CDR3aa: CASRGTHQETQYF

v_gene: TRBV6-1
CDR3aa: CASSGAGANYGYTF

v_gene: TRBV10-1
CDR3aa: CASSESTVYNEQFF

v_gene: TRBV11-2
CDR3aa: CASSHLQGRSGNTIYF

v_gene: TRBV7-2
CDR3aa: CASSRDIYGYTF

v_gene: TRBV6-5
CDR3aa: CASSYGLQGGSYTF

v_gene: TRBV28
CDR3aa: CASLPRGRLNEKLFF

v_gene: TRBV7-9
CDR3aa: CASSLYTGDSNQPQHF

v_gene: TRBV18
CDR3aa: CASSPWAVNTEAFF

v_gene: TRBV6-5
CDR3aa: CASSYSIGGGYTF

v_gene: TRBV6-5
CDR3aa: CASSFTGTHTGELFF

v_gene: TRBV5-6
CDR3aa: CASSFDGANGLTF

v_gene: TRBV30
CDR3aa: CAWGAGTYNEQFF

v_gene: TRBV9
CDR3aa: CASSVGQNSNQPQHF

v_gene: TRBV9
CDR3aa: CASRGQGGFDEQFF

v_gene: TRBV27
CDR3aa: CASSLYTSGGDKTQYF

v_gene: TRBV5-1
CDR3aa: CASGLAGVRRQETQYF

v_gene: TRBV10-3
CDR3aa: CAYRGSPNTGELFF

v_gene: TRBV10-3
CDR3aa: CAISELEGAAAEAFF

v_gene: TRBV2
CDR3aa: CASSGLAGGNEQFF

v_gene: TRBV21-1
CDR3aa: CASSKGRTVRLSEIYNEQFF

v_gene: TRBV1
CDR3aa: CTSSQENWSGVAKNSQYF

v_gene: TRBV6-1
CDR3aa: CASSFRGRIQPQHF

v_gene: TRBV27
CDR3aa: CASSYDPSGYNEQFF

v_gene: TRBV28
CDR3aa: CASSSHPGFSNQPQHF

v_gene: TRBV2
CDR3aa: CASSVDSSYEQYF

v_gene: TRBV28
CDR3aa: CASSLSRAQPQHF

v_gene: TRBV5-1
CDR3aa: CASGNQGRADTQYF

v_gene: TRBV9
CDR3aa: CASSVELAISGNTIYF

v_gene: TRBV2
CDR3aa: CASSPRDRANNEQFF

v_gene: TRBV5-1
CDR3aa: CASSWDRNTEAFF

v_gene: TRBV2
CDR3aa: CASSVIYSNQPQHF

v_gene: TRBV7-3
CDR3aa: CASSLVGSTAGSETQYF

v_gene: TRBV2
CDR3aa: CASREGTRGETQYF

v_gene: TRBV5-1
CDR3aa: CASSSSTDTEAFF

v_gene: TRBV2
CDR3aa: CASSPQGSNEKLFF

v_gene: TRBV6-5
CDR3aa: CASSYLAGGADTQYF

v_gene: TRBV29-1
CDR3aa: CSVDGRGLHEQYF

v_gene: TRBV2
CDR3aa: CASSGEQVSFYSYTF